A single sample gave rise to the 17 T cell receptor beta chains below, sequenced in a study of Graves' ophthalmopathy and Graves' hyperthyroidism. Amplification of the TCR beta CDR3 regions used RNA transcripts (as template). First-round RT-PCR employed HTBI primers, with a second-round multiplex PCR after it. Using its own MiXCR run on the multiplex PCR reads, TCRdb lists one record per CDR3 protein. This table has around 1.1 million distinct CDR3 sequences, 35% to 40% appearing once. Sequences were obtained from peripheral blood or thyroid tissue (not recorded which). The receptor source for this set is an adult man with Graves' hyperthyroidism.

This clonotype was seen only once. This chain joins TRBV7-9 and TRBJ1-1; 9 nucleotides agree with TRBD1. Germline trimming cut 4 bases from V and 4 bases from J; bases unmatched to any gene: 13. Germline V lookup: CDR1 SEHNR, CDR2 FQNEAQ (reference sequence). This CDR3 has 17 residues. The CDR3 DNA reads TGTGCCAGCAGCTCGGGGTTCGCAGGACAGGGGCGCACTGAAGCTTTCTTT. Protein product: CASSSGFAGQGRTEAFF.

The chain couples TRBV15 to TRBJ2-2; maybe TRBD2 (5 bases). The CDR3 is made up of 13 amino acids. CDR1 is LNHNV, CDR2 YYDKDF, per germline (reference sequence). Trimming pared 5 bases from V and 4 bases from J, leaving 8 bases between. This chain's CDR3 is CATSAEGTGELFF. As DNA, the CDR3 is TGTGCCACCAGCGCCGAGGGCACCGGGGAGCTGTTTTTT.

V is TRBV7-2 and J is TRBJ2-7; no firm D call. The V gene's germline CDR1 is SGHTA and CDR2 FQGNSA. Trimming took off 6 bases at V and 2 bases at J, with 17 bases between the two ends. The CDR3 consists of 15 residues. The CDR3 region is CASSPWKAYAYEQYF. The CDR3 DNA follows: TGTGCCAGCAGTCCTTGGAAAGCCTACGCCTACGAGCAGTACTTC.

In regard to this clonotype: Possible read error: a much larger clone is one base away. V usage is TRBV25-1 and J usage is TRBJ1-5, with TRBD1 matching over 9 bases. CDR1 MGHDK and CDR2 SYGVNS come from the germline V gene. This CDR3 region has 15 residues. V lost 5 bases, J lost 5 bases, and 7 bases stayed unmatched. In nucleotides, the CDR3 is TGTGCCAGCAGTATGACAGGGGGTAGGTATCAGCCCCAGCATTTT. The encoded protein is CASSMTGGRYQPQHF.

This clonotype was seen many times. V is TRBV29-1 and J is TRBJ2-7, with D possibly being TRBD1 (6 bases). The germline V gene encodes CDR1 SQVTM and CDR2 ANQGSEA. The CDR3 has 11 residues. V shed 3 bases and J shed 7 bases, with 10 bases lying between them. This CDR3 is CSVDTGIEQYF. The CDR3 bases are TGCAGCGTTGATACAGGGATAGAGCAGTACTTC.

This clonotype has at least ten counts. The genes are TRBV25-1 and TRBJ2-3; D is unresolved. Trimming stripped 2 bases from V and 0 bases from J, with 6 bases between. The germline V gene has CDR1 MGHDK and CDR2 SYGVNS. The CDR3 sequence is 14 residues long. The CDR3 DNA is TGTGCCAGCAGTGAAGTGGTGAGCACAGATACGCAGTATTTT. Residues: CASSEVVSTDTQYF. The full variable domain, in which reference TRBV25-1 and TRBJ2-3 provide the parts outside the CDR3, is EADIYQTPRYLVIGTGKKITLECSQTMGHDKMYWYQQDPGMELHLIHYSYGVNSTEKGDLSSESTVSRIRTEHFPLTLESARPSHTSQYLCASSEVVSTDTQYFGPGTRLTVL.

This chain joins TRBV7-9 and TRBJ2-6, with a possible D match to TRBD1 (6 bases). Trimming left V 5 bases short and J 0 bases short, with 11 bases between. Germline values: CDR1 SEHNR, CDR2 FQNEAQ (reference sequence). This CDR3 spans 16 amino acids. CDR3: CASSPTGYSGANVLTF. CDR3 nucleotides: TGTGCCAGCAGCCCCACAGGGTACTCTGGGGCCAACGTCCTGACTTTC.

This rearrangement joins TRBV20-1 to TRBJ2-7; 11 nucleotides align to TRBD2. The V segment lost 6 bases and the J segment 4 bases; nucleotides outside the gene matches: 11. Germline V gene data show CDR1 as DFQATT and CDR2 as SNEGSKA (reference sequence). The CDR3 is made up of 15 amino acids. The CDR3: CSAVPISGREYEQYF. CDR3 coding DNA: TGCAGTGCCGTACCAATTAGCGGGAGGGAGTACGAGCAGTACTTC.

This clonotype was seen ten or more times. J is TRBJ1-2 and V is TRBV4-1, with a weak D call TRBD1 (6 bases). Trimming took 2 bases from V and 8 from J, leaving 15 bases between them. Looked up from germline, CDR1 is MGHRA and CDR2 is YSYEKL. The CDR3 totals 14 residues. CDR3 loop: CASSQLTGRDGYTF. The CDR3 region has the DNA TGCGCCAGCAGCCAACTCACAGGGAGGGACGGCTACACCTTC.

This clonotype was found many times. The chain recombines TRBV10-2 with TRBJ2-2; D is possibly TRBD1 or TRBD2 (5 bases each). Germline-derived CDR1 and CDR2 are WSHSY and SAAADI. The CDR3 is 13 amino acids. The germline V and J ends were trimmed by 7 bases and 4 bases, with 10 bases remaining between them. This chain's CDR3 is CASKSGSTGELFF. CDR3 nucleotide sequence: TGCGCCAGCAAGTCAGGGAGCACCGGGGAGCTGTTTTTT.

The chain couples TRBV11-1 to TRBJ1-1, with no clear D. Germline V gives CDR1 SGHAT, CDR2 FQDESV (reference sequence). Trimming stripped 5 bases from V and 6 bases from J, with 13 bases between. There are 13 residues in the CDR3. This chain's CDR3 is CASSPLNNPEAFF. CDR3 sequence (DNA): TGTGCCAGCAGCCCCCTTAATAATCCTGAAGCTTTCTTT.

This clonotype has ten or more counts. The rearrangement joins TRBV9 to TRBJ1-3, with a tentative D call TRBD1 (5 bases). V was clipped by 1 base and J by 0 bases, with 8 bases between them. The germline gives CDR1 SGDLS, CDR2 YYNGEE. This CDR3 region has 15 residues. CDR3 coding DNA: TGTGCCAGCAGCGTAAACAGGAACTCTGGAAACACCATATATTTT. This codes for CASSVNRNSGNTIYF.

This clonotype was seen ten or more times. V usage is TRBV20-1 and J usage is TRBJ1-5, with no clear D. CDR1 DFQATT and CDR2 SNEGSKA come from the germline V gene (reference sequence). The CDR3 contains 13 residues. DNA for the CDR3: TGCAGCGCACGACACCCAGGTACTCAGCCCCAGCATTTT. Residues: CSARHPGTQPQHF.

This clonotype was seen a handful of times. At one boundary the junction diverges from the germline segment, which might be a read error. V usage is TRBV5-1 and J usage is TRBJ2-5; D is possibly TRBD1 or TRBD2 (5 bases each). Germline CDR1 is SGHRS and CDR2 is YFSETQ. The CDR3 covers 13 residues. CDR3 DNA sequence: TGCGCCAGCAGCTTCGGGGACCAAGGGACCCAGTACTTC. Translated: CASSFGDQGTQYF.

Many counts were recorded for this clonotype. The chain has TRBV5-1 and TRBJ2-7; 9 nucleotides align to TRBD1. This CDR3 comprises 16 residues. Germline V lookup: CDR1 SGHRS, CDR2 YFSETQ. V gave up 1 base and J gave up 3 bases; unmatched junction bases: 8. As DNA, the CDR3 is TGCGCCAGCAGCTTGATTGGAACAGGGGGCCTCTACGAGCAGTACTTC. It encodes CASSLIGTGGLYEQYF.

Worth noting for this clonotype: A much larger clone lies a single base off, so this may be a read error. The genes are TRBV5-6 and TRBJ1-6; 7 nucleotides line up with TRBD1. CDR1 is SGHDT and CDR2 is YYEEEE in the germline V gene. This CDR3 contains 15 residues. The trim removed 7 bases at V and 9 bases at J, leaving 13 bases unmatched. The CDR3 sequence: CASRSPTTGVSPLHF. Written as DNA, the CDR3 is TGTGCCAGCCGCAGTCCTACTACAGGGGTTTCACCCCTCCACTTT.

This chain connects TRBV7-2 to TRBJ2-7; TRBD1 matches 8 bases. With 6 bases clipped from V and 0 bases from J, the junction kept 10 bases outside the gene matches. The germline V gene has CDR1 SGHTA and CDR2 FQGNSA. This CDR3 has 16 residues. The CDR3 sequence: CASRSGTGRSSYEQYF. CDR3 nucleotide sequence: TGTGCCAGCAGGTCTGGGACAGGCCGTAGCTCCTACGAGCAGTACTTC.